One and the same sample provided the 32 T cell receptor beta chains below, sequenced in a study of blood T cell repertoires in COVID-19. TCRdb keeps only in-frame clones here, not all; method: immunoSEQ multiplex PCR. The sample includes 85,000 to 100,000 clones, 65% to 85% of them seen just once. The sequenced material came from peripheral blood. Every receptor here comes from a woman aged 60-75 years with acute or convalescent COVID-19.

V and J are TRBV7-8 and TRBJ2-7; perhaps TRBD2 as D (6 bases). V was cut by 5 bases and J by 0 bases, with 8 bases left in between. Germline CDR1 reads SGHVS; CDR2 reads FQNEAQ. CDR3 length: 13 amino acids. CDR3 in DNA: TGTGCCAGCAGCCGGACTATCTCCTACGAGCAGTACTTC. Amino acid sequence: CASSRTISYEQYF.

Written as DNA, the CDR3 is TGTGCCAGCAGAAGACAAAGAACCTATGGCTACACCTTC. Its translation is CASRRQRTYGYTF. V and J are TRBV4-2 and TRBJ1-2; D not certain. The CDR3 is 13 amino acids. V lost 6 bases and J lost 4, with 12 bases in between. The germline V gene has CDR1 LGHNA and CDR2 YNFKEQ.

The CDR3 nucleotides read TGCGCCAGCAGCCGACGGACCGGGACAGCCCTTTCACCCCTCCACTTT. It translates to CASSRRTGTALSPLHF. The chain combines TRBV5-1 with TRBJ1-6, with TRBD1 identical over 7 bases. Germline CDR1 reads SGHRS; CDR2 reads YFSETQ. J was trimmed by 9 bases and V by 4 bases; bases with no gene match: 13. CDR3 length: 16 residues.

The V gene is TRBV20-1, the J gene TRBJ2-7; 7 nucleotides align to TRBD1. V was pared by 3 bases and J by 3 bases, with 8 bases of the junction left unmatched. This CDR3 is 14 amino acids long. Looked up from germline, CDR1 is DFQATT and CDR2 is SNEGSKA (reference sequence). This CDR3 reads CSASVRTGNYEQYF. CDR3 nucleotide sequence: TGCAGTGCTAGTGTTCGGACAGGAAACTACGAGCAGTACTTC.

This chain links TRBV6-5 with TRBJ1-2; 8 bases agree with TRBD1. Germline values: CDR1 MNHEY, CDR2 SVGAGI. The CDR3 is made up of 13 amino acids. V was clipped by 3 bases and J by 7 bases; unmatched bases: 4. The CDR3 loop reads CASSYGQGGGYTF. CDR3 bases: TGTGCCAGCAGTTATGGACAGGGCGGTGGCTACACCTTC.

The sample holds one count of this clone. The V call is TRBV29-1, the J call TRBJ2-1, with 7 positions matching TRBD2. The CDR3 contains 14 residues. Germline CDR1 and CDR2: SQVTM and ANQGSEA. J gave up 4 bases and V 3 bases, and 6 bases lay outside the gene matches. DNA for the CDR3: TGCAGCGTTGATCGCCCAGCGGGGTACAATGAGCAGTTCTTC. The encoded protein is CSVDRPAGYNEQFF.

This rearrangement joins TRBV5-5 to TRBJ2-5; the D is unclear. Germline values: CDR1 SGHKS, CDR2 YYEKEE (reference sequence). Trimming stripped 0 bases from V and 2 bases from J, with 14 bases between. This CDR3 has 16 amino acids. Here the CDR3 DNA reads TGTGCCAGCAGCTTGGGGCACAGCCAGAGTCAAGAGACCCAGTACTTC. It is translated as CASSLGHSQSQETQYF.

The chain joins TRBV6-5 to TRBJ1-5, with 7 positions matching TRBD1. Germline V gene lookup returns CDR1 MNHEY and CDR2 SVGAGI. The ends lost 10 bases at V and 0 bases at J; junction bases unmatched: 9. CDR3 length: 15 amino acids. The CDR3 nucleotides read TGTGCCACCTCGGACAGGACCTATAGCAATCAGCCCCAGCATTTT. As protein: CATSDRTYSNQPQHF.

The chain recombines TRBV7-3 with TRBJ1-6; maybe TRBD1 (6 bases). V was shortened by 5 bases and J by 9 bases, with 17 bases between the two germline ends. Germline V gene lookup returns CDR1 SGHTA and CDR2 FQGTGA. The CDR3 extends over 15 amino acids. CDR3 sequence: CASSREGGLGSPLHF. In DNA form, the CDR3 reads TGTGCCAGCAGCCGAGAGGGGGGGTTGGGTTCACCCCTCCACTTT.

The CDR3 region is CASGRGSTNEKLFF. The CDR3 bases are TGTGCCAGCGGACGGGGGTCAACTAATGAAAAACTGTTTTTT. The rearrangement joins TRBV2 to TRBJ1-4; tentatively, D is TRBD1 (5 bases). Trimming stripped 8 bases from V and 0 bases from J, with 10 bases between. The CDR3 covers 14 residues. Germline-derived CDR1 and CDR2 are SNHLY and FYNNEI. Full variable domain (outside the CDR3, taken from reference TRBV2 and TRBJ1-4): EPEVTQTPSHQVTQMGQEVILRCVPISNHLYFYWYRQILGQKVEFLVSFYNNEISEKSEIFDDQFSVERPDGSNFTLKIRSTKLEDSAMYFCASGRGSTNEKLFFGSGTQLSVL.

This chain uses TRBV18 with TRBJ2-3; a possible D gene is TRBD2 (6 bases). In germline, CDR1 is KGHSH, CDR2 LQKENI. Trimming pared 1 base from V and 0 bases from J, leaving 8 bases between. The CDR3 runs to 15 residues. The CDR3 loop is CASSPLAVSTDTQYF. The CDR3 DNA reads as TGTGCCAGCTCACCACTAGCGGTTAGCACAGATACGCAGTATTTT.

The rearrangement uses TRBV28 and TRBJ1-6; 8 bases align to TRBD1. The length of the CDR3 is 16 residues. Germline V gene data show CDR1 as MDHEN and CDR2 as SYDVKM. V lost 6 bases and J lost 3; bases outside the gene matches: 7. CDR3 amino acids: CASREDRAYYNSPLHF. The DNA of the CDR3 is TGTGCCAGCAGGGAGGACAGGGCTTACTATAATTCACCCCTCCACTTT.

V and J are TRBV28 and TRBJ1-2; D unresolved. The CDR3 is made up of 14 amino acids. Germline assignment: CDR1 MDHEN and CDR2 SYDVKM. Trimming removed 9 bases from V and 0 bases from J, with 14 bases in between. The CDR3 loop is CASVAWQSNYGYTF. DNA of the CDR3: TGTGCCAGTGTGGCTTGGCAGTCTAACTATGGCTACACCTTC.

The chain links TRBV30 to TRBJ1-4; D may be TRBD1 (6 bases). The CDR3 is 15 amino acids. Germline loops: CDR1 GTSNPN, CDR2 SVGIG (reference sequence). Trimming cost V 4 bases and J 5 bases, with 17 bases left between them. DNA for the CDR3: TGTGCCTGGAATAGGGGGGGGCAGGGGAATGAAAAACTGTTTTTT. Amino acids: CAWNRGGQGNEKLFF.

The J gene is TRBJ1-2, the V gene TRBV12-3 or TRBV12-4; perhaps TRBD1 as D (6 bases). V lost 8 bases, J lost 7 bases, and 11 bases lay in between. The length of the CDR3 is 11 residues. CDR3 DNA: TGTGCCAGCGGAACAGGGTTTGGCTACACCTTC. It translates to CASGTGFGYTF.

This clone came up once. CDR3 in DNA: TGTGCCAGCTCACCACAGCAGGGACAGGGGAACACCATATATTTT. It yields the protein CASSPQQGQGNTIYF. V gene TRBV18 combines with J gene TRBJ1-3; 10 bases are a match to TRBD1. The CDR3 length is 15 residues. Germline values: CDR1 KGHSH, CDR2 LQKENI. Trimming took 1 base from V and 7 from J; bases not matched to a gene: 4. The full variable domain, rest sourced from reference TRBV18 and TRBJ1-3, is NAGVMQNPRHLVRRRGQEARLRCSPMKGHSHVYWYRQLPEEGLKFMVYLQKENIIDESGMPKERFSAEFPKEGPSILRIQQVVRGDSAAYFCASSPQQGQGNTIYFGEGSWLTVV.

The chain has TRBV7-3 and TRBJ2-1, with 14 bases aligning to TRBD2. This CDR3 region has 19 residues. Germline CDR1 reads SGHTA; CDR2 reads FQGTGA. After removal of 1 base from V and 0 bases from J, the junction contained 5 bases not matched to a gene. The CDR3 loop is CASSLRRLAGGSSYNEQFF. In DNA form, the CDR3 reads TGTGCCAGCAGCTTAAGGAGACTAGCGGGGGGGAGCTCCTACAATGAGCAGTTCTTC. Full variable domain (remainder filled in from reference TRBV7-3 and TRBJ2-1): GAGVSQTPSNKVTEKGKYVELRCDPISGHTALYWYRQSLGQGPEFLIYFQGTGAADDSGLPNDRFFAVRPEGSVSTLKIQRTERGDSAVYLCASSLRRLAGGSSYNEQFFGPGTRLTVL.

This chain uses TRBV27 with TRBJ2-2; possible D gene TRBD2, 5 bases. V dropped 6 bases and J dropped 6 bases, with 20 bases sitting between them. This CDR3 has 16 residues. Germline assignment: CDR1 MNHEY and CDR2 SMNVEV (reference sequence). The CDR3 nucleotides are TGTGCCAGCAGAGGAGGTTGGGAAATAGCAGCCGGGGAGCTGTTTTTT. As protein: CASRGGWEIAAGELFF.

V usage is TRBV19 and J usage is TRBJ1-5, with a tentative D call TRBD1 (6 bases). Germline assignment: CDR1 LNHDA and CDR2 SQIVND (reference sequence). V was shortened by 2 bases and J by 3 bases, with 8 bases between the two germline ends. The CDR3 runs to 14 residues. CDR3 nucleotide sequence: TGTGCCAGTAGTATAAGGACAGTCAATCAGCCCCAGCATTTT. Its translation is CASSIRTVNQPQHF.

The V call is TRBV6-5, the J call TRBJ1-2; no reliable D call. The CDR3 has 14 amino acids. V was trimmed by 6 bases and J by 0 bases, leaving 11 bases between them. The germline CDR1 and CDR2 sequences are MNHEY and SVGAGI. The CDR3 spells CASRRVSSNYGYTF. Here the CDR3 DNA reads TGTGCCAGCAGACGGGTCTCCTCTAACTATGGCTACACCTTC.

V is TRBV2 and J is TRBJ1-6; D is uncertain. The germline gives CDR1 SNHLY, CDR2 FYNNEI. The V end lost 7 bases, the J end lost 4 bases, and 17 bases lay between the germline ends. CDR3 size: 16 residues. The CDR3 spells CASTPSGKSYNSPLHF. The CDR3 bases are TGTGCCAGCACCCCATCCGGGAAGAGTTATAATTCACCCCTCCACTTT.

The V and J genes are TRBV7-6 and TRBJ2-1; unclear D gene. CDR1 is SGHVS and CDR2 is FNYEAQ in the germline V gene. Deletions cut 1 base from V and 14 bases from J, with 15 bases between. CDR3 length: 13 amino acids. CDR3 coding DNA: TGTGCCAGCAGCTTAGGCCCCAATCTAAAAAAGTTCTTC. Residues: CASSLGPNLKKFF. Full variable domain (missing parts from reference TRBV7-6 and TRBJ2-1): GAGVSQSPRYKVTKRGQDVALRCDPISGHVSLYWYRQALGQGPEFLTYFNYEAQQDKSGLPNDRFSAERPEGSISTLTIQRTEQRDSAMYRCASSLGPNLKKFFGPGTRLTVL.

V gene TRBV7-9 combines with J gene TRBJ1-2; TRBD1 matches 7 bases. This CDR3 has 14 residues. The V segment lost 1 base and the J segment 7 bases; nucleotides outside the gene matches: 6. Germline assignment: CDR1 SEHNR and CDR2 FQNEAQ (reference sequence). CDR3 in DNA: TGTGCCAGCAGCTTAGACCGGGACAGTACTGGCTACACCTTC. Amino acids: CASSLDRDSTGYTF.

Regarding this clone: This sample also contains other DNA sequences that code for the same CDR3. The chain has TRBV12-3 or TRBV12-4 and TRBJ1-2, with D perhaps matching TRBD1 (5 bases). This CDR3 has 13 residues. V lost 2 bases and J 1 base, leaving 5 bases between the germline ends. CDR3 sequence: CASSLQGNYGYTF. The CDR3 DNA reads TGTGCCAGCAGTTTACAGGGTAACTATGGCTACACCTTC.

The chain employs TRBV13 and TRBJ2-1; 12 bases are shared with TRBD2. This CDR3 comprises 16 residues. Germline trimming cut 4 bases from V and 4 bases from J; bases unmatched to any gene: 5. Germline V gene data show CDR1 as PRHDT and CDR2 as FYEKMQ (reference sequence). The CDR3 protein is CASSSRTSGVYNEQFF. The DNA of the CDR3 is TGTGCCAGCAGCTCCAGGACTAGCGGGGTTTACAATGAGCAGTTCTTC.

The V call is TRBV2, the J call TRBJ2-2; tentative D call: TRBD1 (5 bases). Per the germline V gene, CDR1 is SNHLY and CDR2 is FYNNEI. Trimming took off 6 bases at V and 0 bases at J, with 11 bases between the two ends. The CDR3 length is 15 residues. The CDR3 DNA reads TGTGCCAGCAGCGCCCAGGGCTCGAACACCGGGGAGCTGTTTTTT. Encoded protein: CASSAQGSNTGELFF.

The rearrangement joins TRBV7-2 to TRBJ2-2; 7 bases are shared with TRBD1. The CDR3 is 14 amino acids. V trimming: 10 bases; J trimming: 4 bases; junction bases outside the gene matches: 9. Per the germline V gene, CDR1 is SGHTA and CDR2 is FQGNSA. The CDR3 region is CATSKAGGTGELFF. Written as DNA, the CDR3 is TGTGCCACCTCAAAAGCAGGGGGCACCGGGGAGCTGTTTTTT.

The chain joins TRBV25-1 to TRBJ2-1, with D possibly being TRBD1 (6 bases). The CDR3 contains 13 residues. Germline CDR1 is MGHDK and CDR2 is SYGVNS. Trimming stripped 5 bases from V and 14 bases from J, with 19 bases between. The CDR3 DNA reads TGTGCCAGCAGTCCCCAGGGGACCAACGGCAAGTTCTTC. The encoded protein is CASSPQGTNGKFF.

The gene calls are TRBV14 and TRBJ1-5, with no clear D. V was pared by 0 bases and J by 5 bases, with 20 bases between. The germline CDR1 and CDR2 sequences are SGHDN and FVKESK. CDR3 length: 18 amino acids. CDR3 loop: CASSQEIRGKGTHQPQHF. The CDR3 nucleotides read TGTGCCAGCAGCCAAGAAATCCGGGGAAAGGGTACCCATCAGCCCCAGCATTTT.

V and J are TRBV5-1 and TRBJ1-2; 7 bases agree with TRBD1. The CDR3 totals 14 residues. The germline V gene has CDR1 SGHRS and CDR2 YFSETQ. V was pared by 2 bases and J by 6 bases, with 7 bases of the junction left unmatched. CDR3 region: CASSFGQEINGYTF. The DNA for the CDR3 is TGCGCCAGCAGCTTTGGACAGGAAATCAATGGCTACACCTTC.

This chain links TRBV11-1 with TRBJ1-2; D remains unclear. Trimming cost V 1 base and J 6 bases, with 9 bases left between them. Germline lookup yields CDR1 SGHAT and CDR2 FQDESV (reference sequence). This CDR3 spans 13 amino acids. CDR3 loop: CASSLGGFDGYTF. Written as DNA, the CDR3 is TGTGCCAGCAGCTTAGGAGGGTTCGATGGCTACACCTTC. The full variable domain, completed using reference TRBV11-1 and TRBJ1-2, is EAEVAQSPRYKITEKSQAVAFWCDPISGHATLYWYRQILGQGPELLVQFQDESVVDDSQLPKDRFSAERLKGVDSTLKIQPAELGDSAMYLCASSLGGFDGYTFGSGTRLTVV.

This chain joins TRBV7-2 and TRBJ1-5, with D possibly matching TRBD1 (6 bases). The CDR3 consists of 15 residues. Trimming took 2 bases from V and 5 from J, leaving 13 bases between them. The germline CDR1 and CDR2 sequences are SGHTA and FQGNSA. CDR3: CASSLTGGADQPQHF. As DNA, the CDR3 is TGTGCCAGCAGCTTAACGGGGGGGGCGGATCAGCCCCAGCATTTT.